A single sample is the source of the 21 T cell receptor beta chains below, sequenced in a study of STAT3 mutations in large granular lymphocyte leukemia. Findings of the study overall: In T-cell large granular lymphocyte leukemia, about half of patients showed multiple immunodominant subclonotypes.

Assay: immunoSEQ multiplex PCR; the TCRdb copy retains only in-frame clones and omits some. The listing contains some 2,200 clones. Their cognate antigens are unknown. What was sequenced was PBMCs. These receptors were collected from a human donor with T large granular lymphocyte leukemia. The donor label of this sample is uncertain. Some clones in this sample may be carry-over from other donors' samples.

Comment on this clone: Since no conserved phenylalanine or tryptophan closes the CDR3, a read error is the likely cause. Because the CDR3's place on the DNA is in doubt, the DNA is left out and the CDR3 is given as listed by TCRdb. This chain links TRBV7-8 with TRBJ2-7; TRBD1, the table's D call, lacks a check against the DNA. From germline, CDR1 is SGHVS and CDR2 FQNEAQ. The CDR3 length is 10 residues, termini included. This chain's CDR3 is CASSLAARDE.

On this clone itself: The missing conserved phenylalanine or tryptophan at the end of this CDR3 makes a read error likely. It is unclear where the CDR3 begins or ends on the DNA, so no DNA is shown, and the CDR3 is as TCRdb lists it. The CDR3 protein is CASTGRYSNQP. V is TRBV19 and J is TRBJ1-5; no DNA check was done on the table's D call, TRBD1. The V gene's germline CDR1 is LNHDA and CDR2 SQIVND (reference sequence). Including both end residues, the CDR3 is 11 amino acids long.

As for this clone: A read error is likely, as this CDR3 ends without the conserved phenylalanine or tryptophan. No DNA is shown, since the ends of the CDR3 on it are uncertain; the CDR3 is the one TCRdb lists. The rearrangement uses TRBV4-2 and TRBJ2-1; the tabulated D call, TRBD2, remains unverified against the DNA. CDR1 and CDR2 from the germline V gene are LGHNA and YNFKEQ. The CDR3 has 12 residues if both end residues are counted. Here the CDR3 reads CASSQSGGTNNE.

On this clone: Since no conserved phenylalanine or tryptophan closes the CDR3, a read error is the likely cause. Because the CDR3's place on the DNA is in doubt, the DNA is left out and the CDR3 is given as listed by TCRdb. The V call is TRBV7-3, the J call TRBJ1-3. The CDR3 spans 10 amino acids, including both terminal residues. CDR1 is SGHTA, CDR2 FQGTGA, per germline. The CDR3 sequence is CASSLGGANK.

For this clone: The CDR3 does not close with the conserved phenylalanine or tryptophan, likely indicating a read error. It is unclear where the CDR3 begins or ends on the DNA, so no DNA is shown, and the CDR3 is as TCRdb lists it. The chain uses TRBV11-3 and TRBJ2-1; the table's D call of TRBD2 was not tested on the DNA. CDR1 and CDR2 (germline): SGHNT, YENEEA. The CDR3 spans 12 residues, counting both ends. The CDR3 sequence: CASSLLAGGYNE.

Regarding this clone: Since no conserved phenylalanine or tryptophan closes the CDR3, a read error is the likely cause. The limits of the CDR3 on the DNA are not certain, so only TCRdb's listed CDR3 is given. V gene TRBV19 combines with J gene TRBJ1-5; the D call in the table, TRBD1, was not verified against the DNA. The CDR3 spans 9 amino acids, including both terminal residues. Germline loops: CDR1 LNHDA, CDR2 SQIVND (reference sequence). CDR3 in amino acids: CTSMIGIQP.

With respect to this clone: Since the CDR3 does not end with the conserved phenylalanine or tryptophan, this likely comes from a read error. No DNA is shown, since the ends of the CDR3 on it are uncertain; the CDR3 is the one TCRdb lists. The CDR3 sequence: CASSPGTGQET. The chain employs TRBV10-1 and TRBJ2-5; TRBD1 was called by the table and not checked on the DNA. The CDR3 contains 11 residues when both ends are counted. Germline V CDR1 and CDR2: WNHNN, SYGVQD (reference sequence).

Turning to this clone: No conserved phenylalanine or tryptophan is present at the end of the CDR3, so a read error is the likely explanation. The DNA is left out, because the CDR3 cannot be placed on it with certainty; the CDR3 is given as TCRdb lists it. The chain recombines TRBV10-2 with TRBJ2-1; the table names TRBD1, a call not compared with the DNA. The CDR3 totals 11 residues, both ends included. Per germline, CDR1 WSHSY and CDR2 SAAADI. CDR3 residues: CASSLLNSGDE.

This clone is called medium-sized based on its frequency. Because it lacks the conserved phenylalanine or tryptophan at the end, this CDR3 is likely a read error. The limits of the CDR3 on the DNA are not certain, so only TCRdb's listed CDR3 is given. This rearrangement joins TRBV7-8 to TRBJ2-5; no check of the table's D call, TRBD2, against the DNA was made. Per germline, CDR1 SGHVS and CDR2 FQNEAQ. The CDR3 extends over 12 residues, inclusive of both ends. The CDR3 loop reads CASSPPAPGIET.

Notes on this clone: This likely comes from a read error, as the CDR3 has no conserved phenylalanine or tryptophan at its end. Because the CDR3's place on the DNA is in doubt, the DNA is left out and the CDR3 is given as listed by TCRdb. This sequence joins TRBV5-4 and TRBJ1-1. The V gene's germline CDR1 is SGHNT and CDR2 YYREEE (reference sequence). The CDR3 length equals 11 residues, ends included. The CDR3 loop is CASSLGGGNTE.

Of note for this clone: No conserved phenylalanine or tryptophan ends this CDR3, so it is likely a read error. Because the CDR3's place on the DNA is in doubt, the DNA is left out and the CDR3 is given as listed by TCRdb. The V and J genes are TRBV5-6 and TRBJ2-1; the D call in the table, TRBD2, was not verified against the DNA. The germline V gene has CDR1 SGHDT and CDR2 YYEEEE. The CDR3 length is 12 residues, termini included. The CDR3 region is CASSLVRGGGVE.

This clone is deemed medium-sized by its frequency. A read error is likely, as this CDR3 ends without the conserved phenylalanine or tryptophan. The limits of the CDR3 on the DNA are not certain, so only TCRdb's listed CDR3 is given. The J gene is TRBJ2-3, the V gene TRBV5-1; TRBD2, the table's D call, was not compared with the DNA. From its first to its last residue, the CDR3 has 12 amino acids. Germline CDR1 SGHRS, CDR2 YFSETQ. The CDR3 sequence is CASSVWLAGTDT.

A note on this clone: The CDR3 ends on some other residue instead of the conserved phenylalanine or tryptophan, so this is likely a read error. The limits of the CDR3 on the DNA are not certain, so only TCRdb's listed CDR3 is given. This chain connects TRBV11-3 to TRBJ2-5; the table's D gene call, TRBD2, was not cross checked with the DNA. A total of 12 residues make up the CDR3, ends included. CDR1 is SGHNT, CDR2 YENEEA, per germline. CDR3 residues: CASSSSRGEQET.

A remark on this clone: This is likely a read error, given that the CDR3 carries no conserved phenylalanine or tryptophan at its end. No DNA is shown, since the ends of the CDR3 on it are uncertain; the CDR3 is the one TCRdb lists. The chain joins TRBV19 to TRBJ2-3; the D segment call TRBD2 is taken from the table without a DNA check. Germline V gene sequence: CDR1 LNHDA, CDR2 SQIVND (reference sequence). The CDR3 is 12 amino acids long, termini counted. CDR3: CASSLAGGITDT.

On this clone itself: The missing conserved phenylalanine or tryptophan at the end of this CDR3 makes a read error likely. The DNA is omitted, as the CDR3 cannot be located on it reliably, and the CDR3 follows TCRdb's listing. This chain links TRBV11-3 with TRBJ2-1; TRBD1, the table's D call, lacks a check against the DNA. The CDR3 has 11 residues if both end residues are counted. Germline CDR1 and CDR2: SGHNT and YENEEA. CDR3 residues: CASSPTGAYNE.

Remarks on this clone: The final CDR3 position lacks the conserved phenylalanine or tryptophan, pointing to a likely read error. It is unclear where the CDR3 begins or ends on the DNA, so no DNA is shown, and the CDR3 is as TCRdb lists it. CDR3 residues: CASNPGVDNQP. The chain combines TRBV5-5 with TRBJ1-5; the D segment call TRBD1 is taken from the table without a DNA check. Germline CDR1 and CDR2: SGHKS and YYEKEE (reference sequence). A total of 11 residues make up the CDR3, ends included.

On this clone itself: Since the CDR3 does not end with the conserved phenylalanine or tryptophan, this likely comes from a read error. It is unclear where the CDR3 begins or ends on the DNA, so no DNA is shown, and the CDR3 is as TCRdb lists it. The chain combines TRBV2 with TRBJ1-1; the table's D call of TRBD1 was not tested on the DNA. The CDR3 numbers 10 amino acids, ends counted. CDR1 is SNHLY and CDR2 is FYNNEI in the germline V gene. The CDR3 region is CATRTGPNTE.

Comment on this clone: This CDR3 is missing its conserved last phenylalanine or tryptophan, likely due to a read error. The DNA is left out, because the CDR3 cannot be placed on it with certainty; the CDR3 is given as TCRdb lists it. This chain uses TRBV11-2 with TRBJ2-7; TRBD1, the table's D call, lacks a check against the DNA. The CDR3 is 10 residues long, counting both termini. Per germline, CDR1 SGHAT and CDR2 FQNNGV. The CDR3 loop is CASSTGQFYE.

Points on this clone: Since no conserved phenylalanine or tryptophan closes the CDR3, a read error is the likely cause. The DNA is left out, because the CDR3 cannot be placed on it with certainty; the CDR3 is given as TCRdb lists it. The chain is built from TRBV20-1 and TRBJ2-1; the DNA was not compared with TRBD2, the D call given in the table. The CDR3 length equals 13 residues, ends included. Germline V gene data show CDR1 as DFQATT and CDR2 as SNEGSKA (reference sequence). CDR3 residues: CSATRLAGGYYNE.

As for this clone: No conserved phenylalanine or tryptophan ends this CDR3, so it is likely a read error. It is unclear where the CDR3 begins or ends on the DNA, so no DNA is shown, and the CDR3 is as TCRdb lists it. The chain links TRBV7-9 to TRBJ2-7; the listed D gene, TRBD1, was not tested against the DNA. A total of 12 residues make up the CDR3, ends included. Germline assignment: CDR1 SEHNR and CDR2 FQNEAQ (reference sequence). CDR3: CASSLGTGGVHE.

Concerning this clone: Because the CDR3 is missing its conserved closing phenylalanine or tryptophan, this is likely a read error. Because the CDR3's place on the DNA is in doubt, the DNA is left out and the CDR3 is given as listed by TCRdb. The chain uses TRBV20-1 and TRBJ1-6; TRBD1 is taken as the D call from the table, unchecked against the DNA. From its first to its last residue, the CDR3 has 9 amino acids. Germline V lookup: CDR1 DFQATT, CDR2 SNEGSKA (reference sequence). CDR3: CSARTGESP.